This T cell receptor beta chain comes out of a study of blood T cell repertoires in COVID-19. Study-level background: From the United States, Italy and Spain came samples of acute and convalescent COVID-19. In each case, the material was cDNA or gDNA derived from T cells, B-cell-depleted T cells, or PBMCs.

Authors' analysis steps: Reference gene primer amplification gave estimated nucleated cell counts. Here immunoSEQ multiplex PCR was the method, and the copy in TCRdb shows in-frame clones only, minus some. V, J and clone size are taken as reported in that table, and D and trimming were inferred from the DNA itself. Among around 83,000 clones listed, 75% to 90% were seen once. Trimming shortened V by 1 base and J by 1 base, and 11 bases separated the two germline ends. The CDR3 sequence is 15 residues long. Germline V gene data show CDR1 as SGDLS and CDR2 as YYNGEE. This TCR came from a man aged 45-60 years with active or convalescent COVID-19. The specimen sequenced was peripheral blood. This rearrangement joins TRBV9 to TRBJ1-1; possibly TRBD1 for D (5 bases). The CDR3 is CASSVMGLSNTEAFF. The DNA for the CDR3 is TGTGCCAGCAGCGTAATGGGGCTCTCGAACACTGAAGCTTTCTTT.